A single T cell receptor beta chain is shown here with its context. As yet, its antigen is unknown. The germline V gene has CDR1 MNHEY and CDR2 SVGAGI. V lost 5 bases, J lost 5 bases, and 16 bases lay in between. The CDR3 runs 15 residues. These data are taken from a study of T cell repertoires in cytomegalovirus infection. Study in general: Public TCR beta signatures marked donors with CMV infection and the matching HLA.

TCRdb ran MiXCR on the reads and lists one entry per CDR3 protein. The data contain 200,000 to 250,000 distinct CDR3 sequences, about 39% of them singletons. The study, taken as a whole, reports: Accumulated public TCR beta family frequency recognized individuals carrying CMV together with the relevant HLA.

This chain joins TRBV6-5 and TRBJ2-1; TRBD1 is a possible D gene (6 bases). This specimen consisted of CD8+ T cells from cultured PBMCs, obtained from culture after CMV antigen stimulation. This TCR was recovered from a human donor in good health (CMV status not recorded). Some clones in this sample may be carry-over from other donors' samples. The CDR3 loop is CASSLTGIGDNEQFF. For the CDR3, the DNA is TGTGCCAGCAGTCTCACAGGGATCGGAGACAATGAGCAGTTCTTC.